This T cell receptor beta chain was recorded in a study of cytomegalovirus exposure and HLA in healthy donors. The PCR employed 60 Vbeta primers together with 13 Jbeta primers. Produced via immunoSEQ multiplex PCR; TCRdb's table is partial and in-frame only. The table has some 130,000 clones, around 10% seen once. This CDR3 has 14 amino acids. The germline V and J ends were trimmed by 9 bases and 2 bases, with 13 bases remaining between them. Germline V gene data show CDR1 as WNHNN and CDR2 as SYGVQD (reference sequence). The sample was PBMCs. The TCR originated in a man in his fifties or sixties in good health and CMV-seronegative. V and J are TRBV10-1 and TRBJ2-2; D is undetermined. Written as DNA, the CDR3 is TGCGCCAGTCGTCCCTCCCTTAACACCGGGGAGCTGTTTTTT. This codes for CASRPSLNTGELFF.